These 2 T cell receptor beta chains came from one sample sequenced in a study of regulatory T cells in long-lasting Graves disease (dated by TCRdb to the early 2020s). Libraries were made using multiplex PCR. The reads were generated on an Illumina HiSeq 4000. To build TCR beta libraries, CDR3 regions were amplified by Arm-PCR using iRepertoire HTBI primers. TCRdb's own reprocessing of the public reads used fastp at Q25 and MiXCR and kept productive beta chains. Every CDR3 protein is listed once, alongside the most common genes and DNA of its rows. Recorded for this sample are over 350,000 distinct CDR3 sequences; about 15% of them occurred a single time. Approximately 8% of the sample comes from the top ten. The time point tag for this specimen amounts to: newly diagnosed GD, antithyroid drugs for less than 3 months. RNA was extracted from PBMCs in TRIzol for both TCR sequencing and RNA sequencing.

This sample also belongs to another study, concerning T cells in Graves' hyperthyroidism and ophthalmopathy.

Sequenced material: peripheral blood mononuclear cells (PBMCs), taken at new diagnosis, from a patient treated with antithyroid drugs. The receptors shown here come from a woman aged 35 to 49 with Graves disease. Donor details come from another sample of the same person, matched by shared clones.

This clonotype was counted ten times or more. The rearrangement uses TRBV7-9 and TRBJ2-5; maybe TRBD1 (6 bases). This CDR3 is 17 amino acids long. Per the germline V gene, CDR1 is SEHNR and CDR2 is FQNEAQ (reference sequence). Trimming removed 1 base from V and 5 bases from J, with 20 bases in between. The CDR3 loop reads CASSLDAGVNRRETQYF. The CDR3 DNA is TGTGCCAGCAGCTTAGACGCAGGGGTGAATAGACGGGAGACCCAGTACTTC.

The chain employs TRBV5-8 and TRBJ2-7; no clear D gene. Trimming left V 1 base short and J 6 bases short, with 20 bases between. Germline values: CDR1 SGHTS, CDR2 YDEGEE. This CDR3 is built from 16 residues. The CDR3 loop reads CASSLYWWEGSGEQYF. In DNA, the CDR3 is TGTGCCAGCAGCTTGTATTGGTGGGAAGGATCTGGCGAGCAGTACTTC.